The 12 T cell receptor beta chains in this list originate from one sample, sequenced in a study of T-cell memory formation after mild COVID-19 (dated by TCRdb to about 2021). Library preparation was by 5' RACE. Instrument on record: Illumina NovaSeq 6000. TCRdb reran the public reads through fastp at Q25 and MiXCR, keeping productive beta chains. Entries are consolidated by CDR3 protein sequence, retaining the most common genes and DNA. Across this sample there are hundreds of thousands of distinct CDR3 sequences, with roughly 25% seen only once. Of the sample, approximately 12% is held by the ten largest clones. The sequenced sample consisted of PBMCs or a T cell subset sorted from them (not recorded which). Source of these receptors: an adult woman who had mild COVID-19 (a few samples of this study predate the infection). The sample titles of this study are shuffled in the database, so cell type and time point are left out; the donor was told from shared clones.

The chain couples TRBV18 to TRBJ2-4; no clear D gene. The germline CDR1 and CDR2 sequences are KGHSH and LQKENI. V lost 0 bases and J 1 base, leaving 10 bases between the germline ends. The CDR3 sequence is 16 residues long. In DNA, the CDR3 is TGTGCCAGCTCACCACCGGCGGCTGCTGCCAAAAACATTCAGTACTTC. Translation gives CASSPPAAAAKNIQYF.

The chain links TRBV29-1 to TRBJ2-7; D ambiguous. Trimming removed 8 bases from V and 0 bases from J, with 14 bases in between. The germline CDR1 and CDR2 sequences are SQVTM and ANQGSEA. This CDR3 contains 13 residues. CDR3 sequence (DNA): TGCAGCTCCATCCAAGGGCCCTCCTACGAGCAGTACTTC. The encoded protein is CSSIQGPSYEQYF.

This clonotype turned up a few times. CDR3 residues: CSARRGLGEQFF. The CDR3 nucleotides read TGCAGTGCTAGACGGGGTTTGGGGGAGCAGTTCTTC. The rearrangement uses TRBV20-1 and TRBJ2-1; D perhaps matches TRBD2 (5 bases). Germline lookup yields CDR1 DFQATT and CDR2 SNEGSKA (reference sequence). This CDR3 region has 12 residues. Trimming removed 2 bases from V and 10 bases from J, with 12 bases in between.

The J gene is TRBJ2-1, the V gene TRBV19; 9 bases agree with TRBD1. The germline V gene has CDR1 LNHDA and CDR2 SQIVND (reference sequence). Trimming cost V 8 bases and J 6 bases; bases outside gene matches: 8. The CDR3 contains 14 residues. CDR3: CASSRTGALNEQFF. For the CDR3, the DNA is TGTGCCAGTTCCCGGACAGGGGCTCTCAATGAGCAGTTCTTC. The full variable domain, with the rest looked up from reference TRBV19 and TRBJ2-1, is DGGITQSPKYLFRKEGQNVTLSCEQNLNHDAMYWYRQDPGQGLRLIYYSQIVNDFQKGDIAEGYSVSREKKESFPLTVTSAQKNPTAFYLCASSRTGALNEQFFGPGTRLTVL.

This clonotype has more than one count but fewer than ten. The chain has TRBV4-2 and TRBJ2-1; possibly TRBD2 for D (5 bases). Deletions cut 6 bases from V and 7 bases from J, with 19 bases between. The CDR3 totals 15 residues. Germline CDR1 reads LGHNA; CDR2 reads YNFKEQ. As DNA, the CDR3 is TGTGCCAGCAGGGAGACTACCTCGGGATGGAATGAGCAGTTCTTC. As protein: CASRETTSGWNEQFF.

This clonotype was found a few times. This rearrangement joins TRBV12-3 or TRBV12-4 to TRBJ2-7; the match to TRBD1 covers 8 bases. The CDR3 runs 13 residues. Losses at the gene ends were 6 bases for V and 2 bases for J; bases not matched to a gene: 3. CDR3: CASRRQGPYEQYF. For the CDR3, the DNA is TGTGCCAGCAGGAGACAGGGGCCCTACGAGCAGTACTTC.

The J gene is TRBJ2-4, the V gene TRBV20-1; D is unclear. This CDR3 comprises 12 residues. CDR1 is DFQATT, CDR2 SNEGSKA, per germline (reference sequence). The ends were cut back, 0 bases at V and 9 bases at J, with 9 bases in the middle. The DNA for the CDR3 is TGCAGTGCTAGAGATTTGGGATCCATTCAGTACTTC. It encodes CSARDLGSIQYF.

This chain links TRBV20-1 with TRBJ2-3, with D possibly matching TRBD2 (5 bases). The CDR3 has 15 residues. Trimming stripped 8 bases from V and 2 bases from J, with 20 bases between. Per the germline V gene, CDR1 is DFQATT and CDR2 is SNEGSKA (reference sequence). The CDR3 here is CSSIAKSWDTDTQYF. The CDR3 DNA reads TGCAGTTCCATAGCGAAGAGTTGGGACACAGATACGCAGTATTTT.

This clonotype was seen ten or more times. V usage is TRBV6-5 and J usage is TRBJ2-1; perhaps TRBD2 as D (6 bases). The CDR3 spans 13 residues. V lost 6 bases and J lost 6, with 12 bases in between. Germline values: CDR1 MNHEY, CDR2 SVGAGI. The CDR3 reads CASSSGLLNEQFF. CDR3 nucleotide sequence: TGTGCCAGCAGCTCGGGACTGCTCAATGAGCAGTTCTTC.

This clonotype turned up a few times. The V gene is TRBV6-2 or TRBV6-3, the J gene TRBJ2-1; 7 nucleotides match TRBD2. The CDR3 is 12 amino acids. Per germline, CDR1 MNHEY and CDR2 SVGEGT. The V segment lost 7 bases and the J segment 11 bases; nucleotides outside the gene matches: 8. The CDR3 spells CASTTSTSQQFF. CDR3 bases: TGTGCCAGCACGACCTCGACTAGCCAGCAGTTCTTC.

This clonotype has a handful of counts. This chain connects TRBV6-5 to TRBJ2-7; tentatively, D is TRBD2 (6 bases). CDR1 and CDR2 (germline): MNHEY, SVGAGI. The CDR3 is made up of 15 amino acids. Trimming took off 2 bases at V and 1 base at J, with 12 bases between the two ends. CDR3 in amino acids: CASSYRVGGSYEQYF. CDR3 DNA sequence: TGTGCCAGCAGTTACCGGGTCGGAGGGTCCTACGAGCAGTACTTC.

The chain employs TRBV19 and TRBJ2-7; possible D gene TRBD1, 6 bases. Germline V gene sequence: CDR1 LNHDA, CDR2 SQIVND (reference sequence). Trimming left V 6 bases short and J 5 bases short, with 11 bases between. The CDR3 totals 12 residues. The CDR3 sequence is CASSQGWDEQYF. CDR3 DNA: TGTGCCAGTAGCCAGGGGTGGGACGAGCAGTACTTC.